A single sample is the source of the 27 T cell receptor beta chains below, sequenced in a study of shared clonotypes between healthy human individuals. Data came from immunoSEQ multiplex PCR; TCRdb stores just in-frame clones and leaves some out. The table records roughly 1.4 million clones, less than 99% of them present only once. Sequences were obtained from naive CD4+ T cells sorted from blood. The subset denotes: CD45RA+ positively selected. These receptors were collected from a man between 25 and 39 years old in good health.

The chain uses TRBV5-1 and TRBJ2-2; D gene unclear. Trimming shortened V by 5 bases and J by 2 bases, and 7 bases separated the two germline ends. The CDR3 has 13 residues. Germline V lookup: CDR1 SGHRS, CDR2 YFSETQ. The CDR3 sequence is CASSGINTGELFF. In DNA, the CDR3 is TGCGCCAGCAGTGGGATTAACACCGGGGAGCTGTTTTTT.

Worth noting for this clone: The germline gene is not matched at one end of the junction; a read error may be the cause. The chain carries TRBV7-9 and TRBJ2-3, with D perhaps matching TRBD2 (7 bases). This CDR3 comprises 18 residues. The germline gives CDR1 SEHNR, CDR2 FQNEAQ (reference sequence). CDR3 amino acids: CASSLAGRGRFPPDTQYF. In DNA form, the CDR3 reads TGTGCCAGCAGCCTAGCCGGGCGGGGGCGCTTTCCCCCAGATACGCAGTATTTT.

V gene TRBV30 combines with J gene TRBJ2-5, with a possible D match to TRBD2 (6 bases). Germline CDR1 is GTSNPN and CDR2 is SVGIG (reference sequence). The CDR3 is made up of 13 amino acids. Trimming shortened V by 2 bases and J by 7 bases, and 14 bases separated the two germline ends. The chain's CDR3 is CAWSPLGLRTQYF. The CDR3 bases are TGTGCCTGGAGTCCTCTAGGACTAAGGACCCAGTACTTC.

The rearrangement uses TRBV2 and TRBJ2-7, with TRBD2 matching 7 bases. Germline trimming cut 1 base from V and 1 base from J; bases unmatched to any gene: 7. This CDR3 region has 16 residues. Per the germline V gene, CDR1 is SNHLY and CDR2 is FYNNEI. As DNA, the CDR3 is TGTGCCAGCAGTGAAGGTCTAGCGGCGGGATCCTACGAGCAGTACTTC. It encodes CASSEGLAAGSYEQYF.

This rearrangement joins TRBV29-1 to TRBJ2-1; weak D call: TRBD2 (6 bases). V shed 7 bases and J shed 9 bases, with 16 bases lying between them. CDR3 length: 12 amino acids. CDR1 SQVTM and CDR2 ANQGSEA come from the germline V gene. The CDR3 here is CSAGRGMGEQFF. Written as DNA, the CDR3 is TGCAGCGCCGGGCGGGGTATGGGTGAGCAGTTCTTC.

The CDR3 reads CASSDDTGYEQYF. The CDR3 DNA reads as TGCGCCAGCAGTGACGATACAGGCTACGAGCAGTACTTC. This sequence joins TRBV10-1 and TRBJ2-7, with D maybe TRBD1 (5 bases). The CDR3 totals 13 residues. Between the trimmed V and J ends, which lost 3 bases and 3 bases, there was a span of 9 bases. Germline V gene sequence: CDR1 WNHNN, CDR2 SYGVQD (reference sequence).

V usage is TRBV11-2 and J usage is TRBJ2-5; D may match TRBD1 or TRBD2 (5 bases each). This CDR3 comprises 14 residues. The V gene lost 5 bases and the J gene lost 4 bases, with 14 bases spanning the gap. Germline CDR1 SGHAT, CDR2 FQNNGV. CDR3 residues: CASSPPGARETQYF. Written as DNA, the CDR3 is TGTGCCAGCAGCCCCCCCGGGGCCCGAGAGACCCAGTACTTC.

V is TRBV11-2 and J is TRBJ2-3; TRBD2 matches 7 bases. The CDR3 length is 16 residues. The V gene end was trimmed by 4 bases and the J gene end by 2 bases; junction bases not matched to a gene: 9. CDR1 and CDR2 from the germline V gene are SGHAT and FQNNGV. This chain's CDR3 is CASSSRLAAYTDTQYF. In DNA form, the CDR3 reads TGTGCCAGCAGCTCCCGACTAGCAGCCTACACAGATACGCAGTATTTT.

This clone appeared once. This chain links TRBV6-5 with TRBJ2-7; D is ambiguous. The CDR3 has 14 residues. Between the trimmed V and J ends, which lost 7 bases and 2 bases, there was a span of 15 bases. Germline V gene sequence: CDR1 MNHEY, CDR2 SVGAGI. CDR3 loop: CASKAWAQTYEQYF. Here the CDR3 DNA reads TGTGCCAGCAAGGCATGGGCTCAAACCTACGAGCAGTACTTC.

This CDR3 is CASTAPHGLAGGAGNEQFF. CDR3 DNA: TGTGCCAGCACTGCACCCCACGGACTAGCGGGAGGGGCGGGAAATGAGCAGTTCTTC. This chain links TRBV28 with TRBJ2-1; 15 bases line up with TRBD2. Trimming removed 7 bases from V and 7 bases from J; junction bases left unmatched: 17. Germline V lookup: CDR1 MDHEN, CDR2 SYDVKM. The CDR3 is made up of 19 amino acids.

This clone was seen only once. This rearrangement joins TRBV29-1 to TRBJ1-2; 7 nucleotides line up with TRBD1. The CDR3 has 14 residues. V lost 2 bases and J lost 4; bases outside the gene matches: 7. CDR1 is SQVTM, CDR2 ANQGSEA, per germline. The CDR3: CSVELRDSIYGYTF. In DNA form, the CDR3 reads TGCAGCGTTGAATTACGGGACAGTATCTATGGCTACACCTTC.

The rearrangement links TRBV7-9 to TRBJ2-7, with D maybe TRBD1 (6 bases). Germline assignment: CDR1 SEHNR and CDR2 FQNEAQ (reference sequence). CDR3 size: 13 residues. V was clipped by 11 bases and J by 2 bases, with 16 bases between them. CDR3 sequence (DNA): TGTGCCTCCTCAGGGGAACCTCCCTACGAGCAGTACTTC. It encodes CASSGEPPYEQYF.

The table lists this clone with a count of one. This chain uses TRBV28 with TRBJ2-1, with no clear D. The CDR3 spans 12 residues. V was pared by 6 bases and J by 7 bases, with 10 bases between. Per germline, CDR1 MDHEN and CDR2 SYDVKM. The CDR3 spells CASSYLWNEQFF. In DNA, the CDR3 is TGTGCCAGCAGCTACCTATGGAATGAGCAGTTCTTC.

This chain links TRBV27 with TRBJ2-7; 9 nucleotides agree with TRBD1. The CDR3 covers 14 residues. The germline CDR1 and CDR2 sequences are MNHEY and SMNVEV (reference sequence). With V trimmed by 5 bases and J by 8 bases, 10 bases remained unmatched. Here the CDR3 DNA reads TGTGCCAGCAGTCCTCCGGGACAGGGAAATCAGCAGTACTTC. Its protein is CASSPPGQGNQQYF.

The chain joins TRBV28 to TRBJ1-5, with TRBD1 as a possible D gene (6 bases). The CDR3 extends over 16 amino acids. The V end lost 6 bases, the J end lost 5 bases, and 20 bases lay between the germline ends. Germline V gene data show CDR1 as MDHEN and CDR2 as SYDVKM. CDR3 nucleotide sequence: TGTGCCAGCAGCCCCCACCTGGGGCAGGGGTATCAGCCCCAGCATTTT. Amino acids: CASSPHLGQGYQPQHF.

CDR3 amino acids: CASRFLGQGVNEQFF. In DNA, the CDR3 is TGTGCCAGCAGATTCCTGGGACAGGGGGTCAATGAGCAGTTCTTC. V and J are TRBV6-5 and TRBJ2-1, with TRBD1 identical over 11 bases. The CDR3 loop spans 15 amino acids. Germline V gene sequence: CDR1 MNHEY, CDR2 SVGAGI. Trimming cost V 6 bases and J 6 bases; bases outside gene matches: 7.

The V call is TRBV21-1, the J call TRBJ2-7; the table's D call, TRBD1, has no DNA check behind it. TRBV21-1 is marked as a pseudogene. The CDR3 runs to 17 residues. In DNA, the CDR3 is TGTGCCAGCAGAAGGTGGGGCCGACAGGAAAGCTCCTACGAGCAGTACTTC. Translated, it gives CASRRWGRQESSYEQYF.

This chain connects TRBV7-2 to TRBJ2-7, with 8 bases matching TRBD2. The trim removed 5 bases at V and 7 bases at J, leaving 7 bases unmatched. This CDR3 contains 13 residues. Germline V lookup: CDR1 SGHTA, CDR2 FQGNSA. CDR3 protein: CASSNSGTPEQYF. CDR3 DNA: TGTGCCAGCAGCAATAGCGGGACACCGGAGCAGTACTTC. The whole variable domain, remainder taken from reference TRBV7-2 and TRBJ2-7, is GAGVSQSPSNKVTEKGKDVELRCDPISGHTALYWYRQSLGQGLEFLIYFQGNSAPDKSGLPSDRFSAERTGGSVSTLTIQRTQQEDSAVYLCASSNSGTPEQYFGPGTRLTVT.

The rearrangement joins TRBV2 to TRBJ1-1, with 10 bases lining up with TRBD1. Germline V gene lookup returns CDR1 SNHLY and CDR2 FYNNEI. This CDR3 contains 17 residues. V lost 7 bases, J lost 2 bases, and 13 bases stayed unmatched. CDR3 bases: TGTGCCAGCACGCGGGGATGGGGGGACAGGGGAAACACTGAAGCTTTCTTT. Protein sequence: CASTRGWGDRGNTEAFF.

This clone appeared a single time. The J gene is TRBJ2-7, the V gene TRBV19, with 10 bases matching TRBD2. The junction had 1 base not matched to a gene; V was cut back by 3 bases and J by 2 bases. This CDR3 is built from 14 residues. Germline V gives CDR1 LNHDA, CDR2 SQIVND (reference sequence). The CDR3 here is CASSITSGAYEQYF. Written as DNA, the CDR3 is TGTGCCAGTAGTATTACTAGCGGGGCCTACGAGCAGTACTTC.

This sequence joins TRBV20-1 and TRBJ1-1, with no clear D. Trimming pared 3 bases from V and 5 bases from J, leaving 7 bases between. Per the germline V gene, CDR1 is DFQATT and CDR2 is SNEGSKA (reference sequence). The CDR3 runs to 11 residues. CDR3 sequence reads: CSASWGTEAFF. The CDR3 DNA follows: TGCAGTGCTAGTTGGGGAACTGAAGCTTTCTTT.

The V and J genes are TRBV28 and TRBJ2-7; 8 nucleotides line up with TRBD1. CDR3 length: 12 residues. The V gene end was trimmed by 6 bases and the J gene end by 6 bases; junction bases not matched to a gene: 4. Germline CDR1 is MDHEN and CDR2 is SYDVKM. CDR3 region: CASSITGGEQYF. Written as DNA, the CDR3 is TGTGCCAGCAGCATTACAGGGGGCGAGCAGTACTTC.

The chain uses TRBV10-2 and TRBJ2-7, with a tentative D call TRBD1 (5 bases). With 2 bases removed from V and 0 bases from J, the gap between germline ends came to 14 bases. Germline values: CDR1 WSHSY, CDR2 SAAADI. The CDR3 sequence is 16 residues long. The CDR3 spells CASSETKGSLSYEQYF. As DNA, the CDR3 is TGCGCCAGCAGTGAGACTAAGGGGTCCCTCTCCTACGAGCAGTACTTC.

Here the CDR3 DNA reads TGTGCCAGCAGCGCCGACAGGGCGGGCGAGCAGTACTTC. The encoded protein is CASSADRAGEQYF. The genes are TRBV7-3 and TRBJ2-7; 7 positions agree with TRBD1. Germline V lookup: CDR1 SGHTA, CDR2 FQGTGA. Trimming took 5 bases from V and 6 from J; bases not matched to a gene: 7. The CDR3 spans 13 residues.

Comment on this clone: Other DNA sequences in this sample translate to the same CDR3. The rearrangement uses TRBV7-6 and TRBJ2-2; 9 positions match TRBD1. Losses at the gene ends were 1 base for V and 5 bases for J; bases not matched to a gene: 2. CDR3 length: 15 amino acids. The germline V gene has CDR1 SGHVS and CDR2 FNYEAQ. CDR3 nucleotides: TGTGCCAGCAGCTTAGTACAGGGGGCAACCGGGGAGCTGTTTTTT. It codes for CASSLVQGATGELFF.

V is TRBV5-1 and J is TRBJ2-5, with TRBD2 matching over 7 bases. Per germline, CDR1 SGHRS and CDR2 YFSETQ. This CDR3 contains 14 residues. V was clipped by 3 bases and J by 2 bases; unmatched bases: 4. The CDR3 loop reads CASSSTSVQETQYF. Here the CDR3 DNA reads TGCGCCAGCAGCTCCACTAGCGTTCAAGAGACCCAGTACTTC.

This sequence joins TRBV18 and TRBJ2-5; 11 bases agree with TRBD2. This CDR3 spans 16 amino acids. J gave up 2 bases and V 3 bases, and 5 bases lay outside the gene matches. Germline V gene lookup returns CDR1 KGHSH and CDR2 LQKENI. CDR3 region: CASSPMGLAAQETQYF. CDR3 nucleotide sequence: TGTGCCAGCTCACCTATGGGACTAGCGGCTCAAGAGACCCAGTACTTC.